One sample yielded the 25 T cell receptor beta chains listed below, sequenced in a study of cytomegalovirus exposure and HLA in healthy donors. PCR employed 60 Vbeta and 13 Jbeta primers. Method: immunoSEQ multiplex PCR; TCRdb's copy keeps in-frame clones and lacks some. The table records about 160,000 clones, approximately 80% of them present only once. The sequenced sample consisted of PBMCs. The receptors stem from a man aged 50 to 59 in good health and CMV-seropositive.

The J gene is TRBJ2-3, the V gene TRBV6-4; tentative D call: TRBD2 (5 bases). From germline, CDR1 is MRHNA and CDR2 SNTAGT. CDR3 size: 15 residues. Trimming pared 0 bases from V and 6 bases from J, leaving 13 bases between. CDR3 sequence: CASSDSGTPGDTQYF. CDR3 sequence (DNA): TGTGCCAGCAGTGACTCGGGTACACCGGGGGATACGCAGTATTTT.

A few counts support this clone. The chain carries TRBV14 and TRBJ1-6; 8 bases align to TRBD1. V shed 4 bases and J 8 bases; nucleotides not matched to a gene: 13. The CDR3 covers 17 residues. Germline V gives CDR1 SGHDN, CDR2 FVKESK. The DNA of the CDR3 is TGTGCCAGCAGCCTGGAATACCTCGGACAGGGTTATTCACCCCTCCACTTT. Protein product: CASSLEYLGQGYSPLHF.

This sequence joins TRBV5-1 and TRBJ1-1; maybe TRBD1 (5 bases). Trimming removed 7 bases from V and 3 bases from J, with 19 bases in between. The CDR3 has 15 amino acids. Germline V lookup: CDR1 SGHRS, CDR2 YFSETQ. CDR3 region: CASETGTARDTEAFF. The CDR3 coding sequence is TGCGCCAGCGAAACCGGGACTGCACGCGACACTGAAGCTTTCTTT.

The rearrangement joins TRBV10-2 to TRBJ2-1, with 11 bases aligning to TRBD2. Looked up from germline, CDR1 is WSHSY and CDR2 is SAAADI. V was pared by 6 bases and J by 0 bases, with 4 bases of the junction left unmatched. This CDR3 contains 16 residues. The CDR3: CASSALAGGSYNEQFF. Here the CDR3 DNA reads TGCGCCAGCAGCGCCCTAGCGGGGGGCTCCTACAATGAGCAGTTCTTC.

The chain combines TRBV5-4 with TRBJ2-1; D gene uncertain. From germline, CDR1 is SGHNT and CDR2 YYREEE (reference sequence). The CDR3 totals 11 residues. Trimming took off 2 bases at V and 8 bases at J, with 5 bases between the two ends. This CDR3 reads CASSFRDEQFF. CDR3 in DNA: TGTGCCAGCAGCTTCCGGGATGAGCAGTTCTTC.

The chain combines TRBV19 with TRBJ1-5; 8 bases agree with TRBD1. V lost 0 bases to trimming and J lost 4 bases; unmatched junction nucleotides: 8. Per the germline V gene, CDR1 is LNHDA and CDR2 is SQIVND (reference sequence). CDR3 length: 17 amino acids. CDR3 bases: TGTGCCAGTAGTATAGATGGCCGGACAGGGACAAATCAGCCCCAGCATTTT. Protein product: CASSIDGRTGTNQPQHF.

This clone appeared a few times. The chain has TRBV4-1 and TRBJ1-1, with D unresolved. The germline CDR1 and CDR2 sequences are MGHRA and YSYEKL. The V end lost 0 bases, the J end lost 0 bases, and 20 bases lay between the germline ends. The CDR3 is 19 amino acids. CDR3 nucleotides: TGCGCCAGCAGCCAAGATTTCGGCAGGCAAACTAGCATGAACACTGAAGCTTTCTTT. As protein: CASSQDFGRQTSMNTEAFF.

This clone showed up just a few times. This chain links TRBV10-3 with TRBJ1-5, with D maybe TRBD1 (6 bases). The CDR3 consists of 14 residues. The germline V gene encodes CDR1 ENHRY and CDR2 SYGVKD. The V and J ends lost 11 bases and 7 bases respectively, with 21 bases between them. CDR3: CAAGGRRENQPQHF. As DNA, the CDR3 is TGTGCCGCGGGGGGGCGCAGGGAGAACCAGCCCCAGCATTTT.

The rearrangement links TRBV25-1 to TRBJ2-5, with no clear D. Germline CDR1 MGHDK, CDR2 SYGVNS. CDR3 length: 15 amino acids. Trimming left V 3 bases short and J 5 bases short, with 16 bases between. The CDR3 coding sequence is TGTGCCAGCAGTGAGAGGATAAACACGAAGGAGACCCAGTACTTC. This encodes CASSERINTKETQYF.

CDR3 sequence: CASSLYRGQPQHF. The CDR3 DNA reads as TGTGCCAGCAGCTTATACAGGGGCCAGCCCCAGCATTTT. The rearrangement joins TRBV7-2 to TRBJ1-5; 7 bases line up with TRBD1. This CDR3 contains 13 residues. Germline V gene data show CDR1 as SGHTA and CDR2 as FQGNSA. The V segment lost 2 bases and the J segment 7 bases; nucleotides outside the gene matches: 2.

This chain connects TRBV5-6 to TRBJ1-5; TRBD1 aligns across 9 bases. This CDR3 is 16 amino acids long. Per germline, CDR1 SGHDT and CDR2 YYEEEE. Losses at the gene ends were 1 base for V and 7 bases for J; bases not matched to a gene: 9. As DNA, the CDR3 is TGTGCCAGCAGCTTGAAGGGACAGGGAGGTGTGCAGCCCCAGCATTTT. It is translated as CASSLKGQGGVQPQHF.

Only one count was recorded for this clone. CDR3 loop: CASSYASGNEGKLFF. CDR3 DNA: TGTGCCAGCAGTTATGCCTCGGGTAACGAAGGAAAACTGTTTTTT. The chain joins TRBV6-5 to TRBJ1-4; D is unresolved. The CDR3 length is 15 residues. Per the germline V gene, CDR1 is MNHEY and CDR2 is SVGAGI. The V end lost 3 bases, the J end lost 10 bases, and 18 bases lay between the germline ends.

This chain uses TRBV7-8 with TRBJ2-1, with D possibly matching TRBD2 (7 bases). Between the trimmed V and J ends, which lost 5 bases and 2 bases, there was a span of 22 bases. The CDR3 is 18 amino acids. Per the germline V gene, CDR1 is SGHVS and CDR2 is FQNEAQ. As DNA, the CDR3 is TGTGCCAGCAGCGGGGGGGCAGGCTCCAAAATAACCTACAATGAGCAGTTCTTC. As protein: CASSGGAGSKITYNEQFF.

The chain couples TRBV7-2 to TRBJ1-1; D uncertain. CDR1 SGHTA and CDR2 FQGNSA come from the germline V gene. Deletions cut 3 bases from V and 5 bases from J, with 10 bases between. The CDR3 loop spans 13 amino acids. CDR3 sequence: CASSFSLLTEAFF. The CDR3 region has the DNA TGTGCCAGCAGCTTTTCCCTCTTAACTGAAGCTTTCTTT.

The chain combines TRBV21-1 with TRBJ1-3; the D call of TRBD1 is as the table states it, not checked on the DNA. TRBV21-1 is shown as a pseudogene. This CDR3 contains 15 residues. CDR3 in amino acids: CASSKVRVGGNTIYF. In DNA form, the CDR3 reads TGTGCCAGCAGCAAAGTCAGGGTGGGTGGAAACACCATATATTTT.

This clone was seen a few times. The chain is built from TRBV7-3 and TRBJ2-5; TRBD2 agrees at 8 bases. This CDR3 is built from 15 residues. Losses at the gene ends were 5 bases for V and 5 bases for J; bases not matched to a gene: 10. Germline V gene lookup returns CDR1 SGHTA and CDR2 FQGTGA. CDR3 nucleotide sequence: TGTGCCAGCAGCCCGACGGGGGGGCCTCGGGAGACCCAGTACTTC. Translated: CASSPTGGPRETQYF.

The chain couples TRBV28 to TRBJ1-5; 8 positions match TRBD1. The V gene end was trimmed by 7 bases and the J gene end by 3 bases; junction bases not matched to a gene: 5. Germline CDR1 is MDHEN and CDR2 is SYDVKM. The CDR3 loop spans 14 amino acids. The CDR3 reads CASNARGLNQPQHF. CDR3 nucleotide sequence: TGTGCCAGCAACGCCAGGGGGCTCAATCAGCCCCAGCATTTT. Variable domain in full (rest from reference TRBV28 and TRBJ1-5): DVKVTQSSRYLVKRTGEKVFLECVQDMDHENMFWYRQDPGLGLRLIYFSYDVKMKEKGDIPEGYSVSREKKERFSLILESASTNQTSMYLCASNARGLNQPQHFGDGTRLSIL.

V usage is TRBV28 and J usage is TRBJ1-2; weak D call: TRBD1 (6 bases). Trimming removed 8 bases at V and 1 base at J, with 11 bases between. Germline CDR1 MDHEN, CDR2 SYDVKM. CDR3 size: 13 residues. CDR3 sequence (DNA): TGTGCCAGCCACGGACAGAATAACTATGGCTACACCTTC. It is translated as CASHGQNNYGYTF.

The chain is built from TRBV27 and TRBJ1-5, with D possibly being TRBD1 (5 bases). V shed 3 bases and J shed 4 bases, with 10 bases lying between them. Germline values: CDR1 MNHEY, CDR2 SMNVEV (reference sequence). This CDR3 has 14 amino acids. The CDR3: CASSFTGVNQPQHF. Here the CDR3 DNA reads TGTGCCAGCAGTTTCACAGGAGTTAATCAGCCCCAGCATTTT.

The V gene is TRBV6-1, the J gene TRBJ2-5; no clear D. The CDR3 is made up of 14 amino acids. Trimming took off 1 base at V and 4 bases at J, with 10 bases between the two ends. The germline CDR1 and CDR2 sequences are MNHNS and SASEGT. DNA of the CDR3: TGTGCCAGCAGTGAAGGCAGGCTGGGAGAGACCCAGTACTTC. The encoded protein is CASSEGRLGETQYF.

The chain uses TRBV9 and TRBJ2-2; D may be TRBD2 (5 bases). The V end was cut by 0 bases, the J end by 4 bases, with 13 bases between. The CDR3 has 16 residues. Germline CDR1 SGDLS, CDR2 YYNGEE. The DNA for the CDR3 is TGTGCCAGCAGCGTAGCGGGTGCTAGCCTCACCGGGGAGCTGTTTTTT. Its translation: CASSVAGASLTGELFF.

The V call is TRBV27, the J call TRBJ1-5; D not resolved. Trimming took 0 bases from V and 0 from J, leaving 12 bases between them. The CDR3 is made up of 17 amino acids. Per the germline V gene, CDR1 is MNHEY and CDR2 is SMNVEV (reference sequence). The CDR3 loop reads CASSLSIVALSNQPQHF. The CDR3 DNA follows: TGTGCCAGCAGTTTATCGATAGTAGCACTTAGCAATCAGCCCCAGCATTTT.

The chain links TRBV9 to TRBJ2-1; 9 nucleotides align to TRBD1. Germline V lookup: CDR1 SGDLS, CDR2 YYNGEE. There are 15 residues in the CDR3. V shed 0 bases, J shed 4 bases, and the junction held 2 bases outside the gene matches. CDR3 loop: CASSVGTGEYNEQFF. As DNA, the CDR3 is TGTGCCAGCAGCGTAGGGACAGGGGAATACAATGAGCAGTTCTTC.

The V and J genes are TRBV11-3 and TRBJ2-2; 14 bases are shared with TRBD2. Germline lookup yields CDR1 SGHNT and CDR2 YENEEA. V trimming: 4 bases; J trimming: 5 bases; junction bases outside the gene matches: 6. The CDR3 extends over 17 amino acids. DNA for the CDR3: TGTGCCAGCAGCTCGGGACTAGCGGGGGCGAGAACCGGGGAGCTGTTTTTT. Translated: CASSSGLAGARTGELFF.

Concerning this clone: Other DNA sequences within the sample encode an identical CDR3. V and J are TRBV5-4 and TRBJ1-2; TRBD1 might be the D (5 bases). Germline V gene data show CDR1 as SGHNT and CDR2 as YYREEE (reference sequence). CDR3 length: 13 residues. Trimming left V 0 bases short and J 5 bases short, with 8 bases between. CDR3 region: CASSLAGGYGYTF. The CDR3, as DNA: TGTGCCAGCAGCTTGGCCGGGGGGTATGGCTACACCTTC.